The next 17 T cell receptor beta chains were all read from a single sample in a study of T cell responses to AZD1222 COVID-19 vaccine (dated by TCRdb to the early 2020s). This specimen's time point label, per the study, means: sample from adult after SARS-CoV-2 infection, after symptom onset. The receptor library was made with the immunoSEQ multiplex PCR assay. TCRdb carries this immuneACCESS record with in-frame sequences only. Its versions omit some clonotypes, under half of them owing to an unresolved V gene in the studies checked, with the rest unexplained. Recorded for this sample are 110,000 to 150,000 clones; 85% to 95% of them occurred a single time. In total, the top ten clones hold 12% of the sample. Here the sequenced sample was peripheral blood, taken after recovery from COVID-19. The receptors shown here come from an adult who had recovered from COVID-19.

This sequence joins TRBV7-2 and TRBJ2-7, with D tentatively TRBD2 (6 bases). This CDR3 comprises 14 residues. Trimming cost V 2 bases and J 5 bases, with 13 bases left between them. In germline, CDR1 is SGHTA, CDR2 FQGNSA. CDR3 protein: CASSLREYVHEQYF. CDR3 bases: TGTGCCAGCAGCTTACGGGAGTACGTCCACGAGCAGTACTTC.

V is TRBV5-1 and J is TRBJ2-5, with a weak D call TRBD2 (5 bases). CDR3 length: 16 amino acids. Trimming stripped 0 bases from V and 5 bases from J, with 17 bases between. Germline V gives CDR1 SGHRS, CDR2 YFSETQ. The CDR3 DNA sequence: TGCGCCAGCAGCTTGGCCCGGGATATTACAAGGGAGACCCAGTACTTC. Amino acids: CASSLARDITRETQYF.

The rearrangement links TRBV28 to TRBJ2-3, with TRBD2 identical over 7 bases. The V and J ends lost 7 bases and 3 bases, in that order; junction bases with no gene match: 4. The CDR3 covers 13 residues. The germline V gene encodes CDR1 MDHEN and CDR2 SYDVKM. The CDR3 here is CASTRGGTDTQYF. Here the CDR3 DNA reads TGTGCCAGCACTAGGGGAGGGACAGATACGCAGTATTTT.

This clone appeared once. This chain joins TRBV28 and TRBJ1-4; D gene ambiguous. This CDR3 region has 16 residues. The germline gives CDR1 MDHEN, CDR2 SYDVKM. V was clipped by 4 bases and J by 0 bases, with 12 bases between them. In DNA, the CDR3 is TGTGCCAGCAGTTCCCCTAGTGGAGCAACTAATGAAAAACTGTTTTTT. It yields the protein CASSSPSGATNEKLFF.

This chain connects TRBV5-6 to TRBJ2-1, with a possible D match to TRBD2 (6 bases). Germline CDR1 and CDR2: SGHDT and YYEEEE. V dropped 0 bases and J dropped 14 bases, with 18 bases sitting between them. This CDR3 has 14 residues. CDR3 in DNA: TGTGCCAGCAGCTTGGCCGGGAGTGCTCGTGGGGAGTTCTTC. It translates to CASSLAGSARGEFF.

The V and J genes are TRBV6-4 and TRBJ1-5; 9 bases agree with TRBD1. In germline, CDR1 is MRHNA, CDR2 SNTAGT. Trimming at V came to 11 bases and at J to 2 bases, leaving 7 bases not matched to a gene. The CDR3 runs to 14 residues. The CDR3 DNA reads TGTGCCGGGTGGGGACAGGGTGGCAATCAGCCCCAGCATTTT. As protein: CAGWGQGGNQPQHF.

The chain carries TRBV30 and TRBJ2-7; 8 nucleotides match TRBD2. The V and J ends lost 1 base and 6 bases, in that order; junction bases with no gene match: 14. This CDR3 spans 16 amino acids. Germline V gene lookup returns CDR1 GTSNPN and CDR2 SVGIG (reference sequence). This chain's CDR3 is CAWSETSALTIGEQYF. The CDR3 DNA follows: TGTGCCTGGAGTGAGACTAGCGCCCTTACGATCGGCGAGCAGTACTTC.

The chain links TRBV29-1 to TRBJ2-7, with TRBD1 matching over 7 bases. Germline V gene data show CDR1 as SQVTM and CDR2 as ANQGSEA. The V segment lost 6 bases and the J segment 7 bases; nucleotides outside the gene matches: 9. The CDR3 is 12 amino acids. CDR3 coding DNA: TGCAGCGTAAGGGGGCAGCCGAGTGAGCAGTACTTC. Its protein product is CSVRGQPSEQYF.

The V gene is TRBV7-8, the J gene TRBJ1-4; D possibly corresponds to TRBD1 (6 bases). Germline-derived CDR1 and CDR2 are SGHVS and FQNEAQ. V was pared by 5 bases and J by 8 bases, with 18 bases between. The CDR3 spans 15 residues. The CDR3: CASSPRQALQEKLFF. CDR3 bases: TGTGCCAGCAGCCCAAGACAGGCCCTGCAGGAAAAACTGTTTTTT.

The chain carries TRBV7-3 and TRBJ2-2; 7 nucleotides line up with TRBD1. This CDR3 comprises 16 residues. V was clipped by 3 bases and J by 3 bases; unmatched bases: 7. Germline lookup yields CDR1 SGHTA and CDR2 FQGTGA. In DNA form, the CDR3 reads TGTGCCAGCAGCTTGGAAGGGACAGTGGACACCGGGGAGCTGTTTTTT. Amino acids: CASSLEGTVDTGELFF.

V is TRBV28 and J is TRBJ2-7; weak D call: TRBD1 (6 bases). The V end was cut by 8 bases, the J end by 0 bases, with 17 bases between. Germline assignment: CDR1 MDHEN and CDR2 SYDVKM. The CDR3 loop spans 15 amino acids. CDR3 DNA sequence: TGTGCCAGCCGAACCCGCGAGGGGGTCTCCTACGAGCAGTACTTC. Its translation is CASRTREGVSYEQYF.

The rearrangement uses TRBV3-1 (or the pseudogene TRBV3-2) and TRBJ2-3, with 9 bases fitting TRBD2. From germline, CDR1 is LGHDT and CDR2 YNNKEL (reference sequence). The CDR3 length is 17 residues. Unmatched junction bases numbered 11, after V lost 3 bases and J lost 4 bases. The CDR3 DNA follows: TGTGCCAGCAGCCACCGTTCGCAGCGGGAGGATTCAGATACGCAGTATTTT. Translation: CASSHRSQREDSDTQYF.

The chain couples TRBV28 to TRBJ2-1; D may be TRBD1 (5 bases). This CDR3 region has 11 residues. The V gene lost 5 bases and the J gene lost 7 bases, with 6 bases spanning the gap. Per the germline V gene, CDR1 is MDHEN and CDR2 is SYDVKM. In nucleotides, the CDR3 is TGTGCCAGCAGTCCAGGGAATGAGCAGTTCTTC. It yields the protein CASSPGNEQFF.

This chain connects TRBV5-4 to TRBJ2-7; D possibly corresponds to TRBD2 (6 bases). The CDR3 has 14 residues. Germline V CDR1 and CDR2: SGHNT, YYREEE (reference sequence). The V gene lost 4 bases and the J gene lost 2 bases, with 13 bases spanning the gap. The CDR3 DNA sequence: TGTGCCAGCAGCCCGGGAGACGCCCCCTACGAGCAGTACTTC. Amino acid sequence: CASSPGDAPYEQYF.

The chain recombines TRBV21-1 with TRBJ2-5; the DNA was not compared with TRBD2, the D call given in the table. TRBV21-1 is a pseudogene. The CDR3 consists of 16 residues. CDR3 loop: CASSRLGLLFAETQYF. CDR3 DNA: TGTGCCAGCAGCAGATTAGGACTACTTTTTGCGGAGACCCAGTACTTC.

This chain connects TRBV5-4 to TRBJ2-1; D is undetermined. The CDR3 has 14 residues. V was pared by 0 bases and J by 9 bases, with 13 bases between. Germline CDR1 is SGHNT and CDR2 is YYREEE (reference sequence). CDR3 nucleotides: TGTGCCAGCAGCTTGGGTGGCGGAGTCGGTGAGCAGTTCTTC. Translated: CASSLGGGVGEQFF. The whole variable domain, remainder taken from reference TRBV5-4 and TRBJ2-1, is ETGVTQSPTHLIKTRGQQVTLRCSSQSGHNTVSWYQQALGQGPQFIFQYYREEENGRGNFPPRFSGLQFPNYSSELNVNALELDDSALYLCASSLGGGVGEQFFGPGTRLTVL.

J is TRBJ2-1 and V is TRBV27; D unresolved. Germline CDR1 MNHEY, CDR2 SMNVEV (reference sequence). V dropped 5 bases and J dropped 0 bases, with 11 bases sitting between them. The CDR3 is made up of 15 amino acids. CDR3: CASSPRTSSYNEQFF. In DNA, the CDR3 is TGTGCCAGCAGTCCCCGTACAAGCTCCTACAATGAGCAGTTCTTC.